The T cell receptor beta chain under discussion was sequenced for a study of naive and memory T cell subsets. Study observations and caveats: Over 90% of naive TCR sequences appeared only once, unlike memory subsets. There was no ground truth to check naive and memory subset results. Especially in CD8 cells, naive repertoires contained a few larger clonotypes, possibly CD45RA-re-expressing memory cells.

Deletions cut 1 base from V and 1 base from J, with 3 bases between. The CDR3 is made up of 12 amino acids. CDR1 and CDR2 from the germline V gene are SGHRS and YFSETQ. Many counts were recorded for this clonotype. Its specificity is not known. After CD4 positive bead selection, the CD4-negative fraction gave CD8 T cells. Both TRBC1 and TRBC2 were covered by a beta constant-region primer of two equimolar oligonucleotides. Four rounds of PCR amplified the ligated cDNA using nested alpha and beta constant-region primers plus SP2. An oligonucleotide with the SP2 primer and a 12-nucleotide UMI was ligated to the cDNA 3' end. From the UMI-ligation and nested PCR reads, TCRdb called clonotypes with MiXCR, one entry per CDR3 protein. Counted here are 150,000 or so distinct CDR3 sequences, over 20% occurring once; the ten biggest clones make up around 0.11%.

The rearrangement uses TRBV5-1 and TRBJ2-7; D is undetermined. The sample taken for sequencing was naive CD4+ T cells from blood. The sequence was obtained from a human donor in good health. CDR3 sequence reads: CASSLPSYEQYF. CDR3 DNA sequence: TGCGCCAGCAGCTTGCCTTCCTACGAGCAGTACTTC.